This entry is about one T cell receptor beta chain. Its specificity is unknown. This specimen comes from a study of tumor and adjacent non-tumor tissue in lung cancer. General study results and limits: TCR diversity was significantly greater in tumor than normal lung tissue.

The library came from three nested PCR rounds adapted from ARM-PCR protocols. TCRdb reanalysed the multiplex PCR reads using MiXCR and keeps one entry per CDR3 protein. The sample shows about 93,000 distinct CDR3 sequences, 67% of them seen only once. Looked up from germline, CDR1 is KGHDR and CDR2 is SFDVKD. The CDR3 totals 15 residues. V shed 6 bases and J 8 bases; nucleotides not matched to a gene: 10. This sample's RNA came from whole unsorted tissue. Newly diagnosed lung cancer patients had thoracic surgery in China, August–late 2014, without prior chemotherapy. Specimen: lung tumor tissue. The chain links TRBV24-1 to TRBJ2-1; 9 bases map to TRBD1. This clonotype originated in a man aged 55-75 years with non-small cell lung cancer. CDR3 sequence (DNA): TGTGCCACCAGTTTTAGGGACAGGGTAAGAGATGAGCAGTTCTTC. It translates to CATSFRDRVRDEQFF.